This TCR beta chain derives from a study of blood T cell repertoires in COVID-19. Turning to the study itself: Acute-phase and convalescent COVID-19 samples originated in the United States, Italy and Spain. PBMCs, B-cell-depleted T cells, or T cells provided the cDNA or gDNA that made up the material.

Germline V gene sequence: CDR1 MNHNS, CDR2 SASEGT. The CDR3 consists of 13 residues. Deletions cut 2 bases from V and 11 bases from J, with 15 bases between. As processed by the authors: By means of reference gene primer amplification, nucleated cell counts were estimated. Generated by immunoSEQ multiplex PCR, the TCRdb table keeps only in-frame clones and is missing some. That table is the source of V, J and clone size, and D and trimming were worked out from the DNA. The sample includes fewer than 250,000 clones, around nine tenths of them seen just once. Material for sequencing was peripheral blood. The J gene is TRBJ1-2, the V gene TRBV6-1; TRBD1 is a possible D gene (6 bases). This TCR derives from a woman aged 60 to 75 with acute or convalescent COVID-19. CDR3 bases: TGTGCCAGCAGTGAACAGACGGGGAGGGGGTACACCTTC. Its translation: CASSEQTGRGYTF.